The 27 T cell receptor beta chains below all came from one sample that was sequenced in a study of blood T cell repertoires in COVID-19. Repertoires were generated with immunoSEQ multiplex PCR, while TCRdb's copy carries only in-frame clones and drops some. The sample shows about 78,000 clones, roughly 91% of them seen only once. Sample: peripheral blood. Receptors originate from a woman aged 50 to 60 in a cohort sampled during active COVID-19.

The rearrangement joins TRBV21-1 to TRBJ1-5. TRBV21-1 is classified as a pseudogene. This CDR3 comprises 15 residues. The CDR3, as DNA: TGTGCCAGCAGCAAAAATTCAGAGGGAACTCAGCCCCAGCATTTT. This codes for CASSKNSEGTQPQHF.

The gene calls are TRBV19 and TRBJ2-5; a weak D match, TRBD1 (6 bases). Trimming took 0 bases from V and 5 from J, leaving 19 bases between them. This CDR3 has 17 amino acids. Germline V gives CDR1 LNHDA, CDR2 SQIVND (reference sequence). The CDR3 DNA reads TGTGCCAGTAGTATAGATCGGCACAGGGTTGGAGAGGAGACCCAGTACTTC. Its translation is CASSIDRHRVGEETQYF.

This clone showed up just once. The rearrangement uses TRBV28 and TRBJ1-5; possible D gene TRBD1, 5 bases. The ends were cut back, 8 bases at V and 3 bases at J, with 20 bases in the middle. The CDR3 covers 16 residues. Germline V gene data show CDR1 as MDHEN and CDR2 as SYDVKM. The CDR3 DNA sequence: TGTGCCAGCCTTAAACCCCAGGGTAATTTCAATCAGCCCCAGCATTTT. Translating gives CASLKPQGNFNQPQHF.

The CDR3 DNA follows: TGTGCCAGCAGTCATGGGGACAGGGGGCGAGGTCAGCCCCAGCATTTT. This codes for CASSHGDRGRGQPQHF. This sequence joins TRBV7-9 and TRBJ1-5, with 12 bases that match TRBD1. Germline assignment: CDR1 SEHNR and CDR2 FQNEAQ (reference sequence). The CDR3 loop spans 16 amino acids. The trim removed 6 bases at V and 6 bases at J, leaving 9 bases unmatched.

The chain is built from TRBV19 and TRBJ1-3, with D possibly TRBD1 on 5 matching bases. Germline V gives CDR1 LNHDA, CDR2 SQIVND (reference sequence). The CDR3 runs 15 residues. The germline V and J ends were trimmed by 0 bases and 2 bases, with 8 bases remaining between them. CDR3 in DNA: TGTGCCAGTAGTATAGATCGGGGGACTGGAAACACCATATATTTT. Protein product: CASSIDRGTGNTIYF. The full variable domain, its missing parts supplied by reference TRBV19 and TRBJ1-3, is DGGITQSPKYLFRKEGQNVTLSCEQNLNHDAMYWYRQDPGQGLRLIYYSQIVNDFQKGDIAEGYSVSREKKESFPLTVTSAQKNPTAFYLCASSIDRGTGNTIYFGEGSWLTVV.

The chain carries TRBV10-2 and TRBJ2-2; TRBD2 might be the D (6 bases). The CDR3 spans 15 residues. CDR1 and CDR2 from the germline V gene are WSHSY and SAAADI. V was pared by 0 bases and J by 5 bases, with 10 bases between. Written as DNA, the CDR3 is TGCGCCAGCAGTGAGTCGACTGCGGGGACCGGGGAGCTGTTTTTT. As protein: CASSESTAGTGELFF.

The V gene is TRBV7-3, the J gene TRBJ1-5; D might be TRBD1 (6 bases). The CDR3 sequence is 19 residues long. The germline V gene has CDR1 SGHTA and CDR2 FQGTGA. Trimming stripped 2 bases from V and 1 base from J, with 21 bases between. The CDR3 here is CASSLPLGAVFDSNQPQHF. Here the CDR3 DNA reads TGTGCCAGCAGCTTACCGCTGGGGGCAGTGTTCGACAGCAATCAGCCCCAGCATTTT. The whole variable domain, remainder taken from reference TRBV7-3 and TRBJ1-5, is GAGVSQTPSNKVTEKGKYVELRCDPISGHTALYWYRQSLGQGPEFLIYFQGTGAADDSGLPNDRFFAVRPEGSVSTLKIQRTERGDSAVYLCASSLPLGAVFDSNQPQHFGDGTRLSIL.

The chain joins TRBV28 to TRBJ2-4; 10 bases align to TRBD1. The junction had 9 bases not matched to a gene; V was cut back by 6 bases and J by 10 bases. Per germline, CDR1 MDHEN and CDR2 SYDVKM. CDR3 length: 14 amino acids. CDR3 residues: CASRADRGRGIQYF. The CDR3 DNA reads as TGTGCCAGCAGGGCAGACAGGGGGCGGGGTATTCAGTACTTC.

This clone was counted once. CDR3 in amino acids: CASSSGLAKNNEQFF. The CDR3, as DNA: TGTGCCAGCAGCTCGGGACTAGCGAAAAACAATGAGCAGTTCTTC. The chain employs TRBV5-5 and TRBJ2-1; 10 nucleotides match TRBD2. J gave up 5 bases and V 3 bases, and 5 bases lay outside the gene matches. CDR1 SGHKS and CDR2 YYEKEE come from the germline V gene (reference sequence). This CDR3 spans 15 amino acids.

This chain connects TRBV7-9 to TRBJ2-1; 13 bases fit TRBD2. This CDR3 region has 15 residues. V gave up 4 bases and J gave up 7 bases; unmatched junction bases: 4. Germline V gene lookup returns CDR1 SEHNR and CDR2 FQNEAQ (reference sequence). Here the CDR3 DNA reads TGTGCCAGCAGCTCCACTAGCGGGAGGGTGAATGAGCAGTTCTTC. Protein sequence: CASSSTSGRVNEQFF.

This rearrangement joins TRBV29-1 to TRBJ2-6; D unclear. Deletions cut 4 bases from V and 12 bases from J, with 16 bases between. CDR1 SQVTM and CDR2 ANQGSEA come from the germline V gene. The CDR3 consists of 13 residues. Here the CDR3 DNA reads TGCAGCGTTGTAGTTTACCCTACTGTCGTCCTGACTTTC. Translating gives CSVVVYPTVVLTF.

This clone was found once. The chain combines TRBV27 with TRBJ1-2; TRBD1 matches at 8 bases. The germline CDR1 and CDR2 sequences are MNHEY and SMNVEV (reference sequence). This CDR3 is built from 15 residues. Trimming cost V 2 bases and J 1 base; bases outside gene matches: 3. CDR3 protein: CASSLAGGVNYGYTF. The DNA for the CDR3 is TGTGCCAGCAGTTTAGCAGGGGGCGTTAACTATGGCTACACCTTC.

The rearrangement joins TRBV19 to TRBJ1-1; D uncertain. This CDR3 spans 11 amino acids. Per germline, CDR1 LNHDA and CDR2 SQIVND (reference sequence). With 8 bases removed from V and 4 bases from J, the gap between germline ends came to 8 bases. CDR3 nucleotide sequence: TGTGCCAGTCGGGGAGTCACTGAAGCTTTCTTT. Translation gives CASRGVTEAFF.

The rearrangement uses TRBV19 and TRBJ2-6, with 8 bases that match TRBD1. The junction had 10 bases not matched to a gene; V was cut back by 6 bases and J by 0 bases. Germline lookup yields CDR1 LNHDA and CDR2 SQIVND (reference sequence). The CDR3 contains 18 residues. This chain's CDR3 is CASRGGQGPLSGANVLTF. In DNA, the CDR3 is TGTGCCAGTAGGGGAGGACAGGGCCCTCTCTCTGGGGCCAACGTCCTGACTTTC.

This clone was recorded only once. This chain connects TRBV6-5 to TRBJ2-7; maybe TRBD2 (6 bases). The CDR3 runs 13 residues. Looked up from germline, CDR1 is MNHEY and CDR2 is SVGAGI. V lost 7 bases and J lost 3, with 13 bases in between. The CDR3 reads CASMASAGYEQYF. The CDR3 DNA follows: TGTGCCAGCATGGCTAGCGCGGGCTACGAGCAGTACTTC.

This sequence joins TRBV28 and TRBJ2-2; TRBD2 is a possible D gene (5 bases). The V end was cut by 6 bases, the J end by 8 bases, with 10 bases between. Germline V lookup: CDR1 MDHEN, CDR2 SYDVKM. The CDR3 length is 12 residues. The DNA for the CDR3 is TGTGCCAGCAGGACTTCGGGGGGGGAGCTGTTTTTT. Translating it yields CASRTSGGELFF.

CDR3 in DNA: TGTGCCAGCAGCTTGGGACAGGGGGCATCCGGGGAGCTGTTTTTT. Its protein is CASSLGQGASGELFF. The rearrangement uses TRBV13 and TRBJ2-2; 12 positions agree with TRBD1. The CDR3 is made up of 15 amino acids. The germline V gene encodes CDR1 PRHDT and CDR2 FYEKMQ (reference sequence). J gave up 6 bases and V 3 bases, and 2 bases lay outside the gene matches.

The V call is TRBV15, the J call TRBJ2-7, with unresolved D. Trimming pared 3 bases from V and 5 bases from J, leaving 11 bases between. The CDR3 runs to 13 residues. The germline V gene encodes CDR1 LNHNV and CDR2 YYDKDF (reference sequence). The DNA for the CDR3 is TGTGCCACCAGCAGCCCTCTTATAAACGAGCAGTACTTC. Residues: CATSSPLINEQYF.

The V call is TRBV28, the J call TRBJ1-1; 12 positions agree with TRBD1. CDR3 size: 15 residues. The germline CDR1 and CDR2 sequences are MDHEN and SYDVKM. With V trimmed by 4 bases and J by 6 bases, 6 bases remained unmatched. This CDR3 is CASSSGQGALSEAFF. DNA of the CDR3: TGTGCCAGCAGTTCGGGACAGGGGGCTCTATCTGAAGCTTTCTTT.

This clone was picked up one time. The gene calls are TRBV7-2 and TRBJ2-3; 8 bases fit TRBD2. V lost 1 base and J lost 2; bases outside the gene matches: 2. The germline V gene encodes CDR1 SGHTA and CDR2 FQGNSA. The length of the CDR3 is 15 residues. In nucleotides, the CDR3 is TGTGCCAGCAGCTTAGATAGCGGGGCCACAGATACGCAGTATTTT. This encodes CASSLDSGATDTQYF. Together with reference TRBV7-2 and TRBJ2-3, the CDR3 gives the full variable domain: GAGVSQSPSNKVTEKGKDVELRCDPISGHTALYWYRQSLGQGLEFLIYFQGNSAPDKSGLPSDRFSAERTGGSVSTLTIQRTQQEDSAVYLCASSLDSGATDTQYFGPGTRLTVL.

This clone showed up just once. The CDR3 region is CAIQAQREGYEQYF. In DNA form, the CDR3 reads TGTGCCATCCAGGCTCAGCGGGAGGGGTACGAGCAGTACTTC. This chain joins TRBV10-3 and TRBJ2-7; 10 bases fit TRBD2. This CDR3 region has 14 residues. Germline V gene data show CDR1 as ENHRY and CDR2 as SYGVKD. V was clipped by 8 bases and J by 4 bases; unmatched bases: 8.

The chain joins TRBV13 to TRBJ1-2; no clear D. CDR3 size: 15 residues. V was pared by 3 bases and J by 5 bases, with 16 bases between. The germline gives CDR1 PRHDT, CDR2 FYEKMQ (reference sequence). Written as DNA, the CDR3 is TGTGCCAGCAGCTTCATGACAAGCCCCCTTTATGGCTACACCTTC. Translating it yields CASSFMTSPLYGYTF.

In nucleotides, the CDR3 is TGTGCCAGCAGCGTAGGGGGGCCCATGAACACTGAAGCTTTCTTT. As protein: CASSVGGPMNTEAFF. V is TRBV9 and J is TRBJ1-1; D is possibly TRBD1 (6 bases). Germline loops: CDR1 SGDLS, CDR2 YYNGEE. The CDR3 totals 15 residues. V lost 0 bases, J lost 0 bases, and 9 bases lay in between. Full variable domain (rest looked up from reference TRBV9 and TRBJ1-1): DSGVTQTPKHLITATGQRVTLRCSPRSGDLSVYWYQQSLDQGLQFLIQYYNGEERAKGNILERFSAQQFPDLHSELNLSSLELGDSALYFCASSVGGPMNTEAFFGQGTRLTVV.

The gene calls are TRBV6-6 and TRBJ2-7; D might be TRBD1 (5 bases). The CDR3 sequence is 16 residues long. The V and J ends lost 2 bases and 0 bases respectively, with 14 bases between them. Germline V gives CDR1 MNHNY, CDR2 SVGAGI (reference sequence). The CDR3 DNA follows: TGTGCCAGCAGTTACCCCACAGGCCTGAGCTCCTACGAGCAGTACTTC. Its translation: CASSYPTGLSSYEQYF.

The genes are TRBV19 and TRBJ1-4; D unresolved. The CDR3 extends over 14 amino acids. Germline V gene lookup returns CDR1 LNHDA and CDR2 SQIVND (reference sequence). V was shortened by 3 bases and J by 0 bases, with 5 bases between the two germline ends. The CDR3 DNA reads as TGTGCCAGTAGTATCCCTGCAACTAATGAAAAACTGTTTTTT. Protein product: CASSIPATNEKLFF.

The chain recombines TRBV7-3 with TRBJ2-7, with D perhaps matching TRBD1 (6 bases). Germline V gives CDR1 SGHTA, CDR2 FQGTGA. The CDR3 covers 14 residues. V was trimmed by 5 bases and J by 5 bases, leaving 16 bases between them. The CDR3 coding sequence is TGTGCCAGCAGCCCAGGGGTCACTCCTAACGAGCAGTACTTC. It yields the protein CASSPGVTPNEQYF.

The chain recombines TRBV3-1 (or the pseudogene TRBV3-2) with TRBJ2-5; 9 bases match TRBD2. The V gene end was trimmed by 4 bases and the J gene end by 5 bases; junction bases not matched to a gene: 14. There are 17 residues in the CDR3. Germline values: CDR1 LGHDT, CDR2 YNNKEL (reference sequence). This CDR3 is CASSPSVAGGPGETQYF. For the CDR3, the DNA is TGTGCCAGCAGCCCTTCGGTGGCGGGAGGGCCCGGGGAGACCCAGTACTTC.